This section outlines one T cell receptor (beta chain) sequence together with its context. Its cognate antigen is unknown. V lost 6 bases to trimming and J lost 1 base, with 8 bases between them. CDR1 SGHRS and CDR2 YFSETQ come from the germline V gene. This CDR3 has 12 residues. This specimen comes from a study of T cell responses to AZD1222 COVID-19 vaccine. General observations from the study: Along spike, vaccine-associated CD4 TCRs were found throughout, with dominance at 160-218 and 743-854. Unmutated variant regions reportedly attract nearly half of all spike-specific TCRs. Following two doses of AZD1222, Spike-specific TCR breadth and depth rose. Clonal diversity may have been underestimated in mostly white British donors.

Data came from immunoSEQ multiplex PCR; TCRdb stores just in-frame clones and leaves some out. The table records about 39,000 clones, about 90% of them present only once. The V and J genes are TRBV5-1 and TRBJ2-7; D ambiguous. The sequences come from peripheral blood, collected 28 days after the second dose of the MenACWY control vaccine. This receptor was identified in an adult who received the MenACWY meningococcal vaccine as a control. CDR3 in DNA: TGCGCCAGCACGTCCAATTCCTACGAGCAGTACTTC. Translation gives CASTSNSYEQYF.